Shown below are 3 T cell receptor beta chains from a single sample sequenced in a study of blood T cell repertoires in COVID-19. Clones were read by immunoSEQ multiplex PCR, and TCRdb kept only the in-frame ones, dropping some. The profile covers about 310,000 clones, with about nine tenths appearing a single time and 1% taken by the ten largest. The material sequenced was peripheral blood. These receptor sequences come from a man in his fifties with active or convalescent COVID-19.

This chain links TRBV28 with TRBJ2-7; 9 positions match TRBD2. Germline CDR1 MDHEN, CDR2 SYDVKM. This CDR3 region has 16 residues. V was pared by 7 bases and J by 3 bases, with 13 bases of the junction left unmatched. The CDR3 DNA is TGTGCCAGCAAAAGTGGTGGACTAGCGAGATTCTACGAGCAGTACTTC. Protein: CASKSGGLARFYEQYF.

This rearrangement joins TRBV7-3 to TRBJ2-5, with D tentatively TRBD1 (5 bases). Germline CDR1 SGHTA, CDR2 FQGTGA. The CDR3 length is 13 residues. V was cut by 5 bases and J by 2 bases, with 9 bases left in between. The CDR3 reads CASSPQGQETQYF. Written as DNA, the CDR3 is TGTGCCAGCAGCCCGCAGGGACAAGAGACCCAGTACTTC.

For the CDR3, the DNA is TGTGCCACCAGCAGAGATGGCCGCACAGATACGCAGTATTTT. Its protein is CATSRDGRTDTQYF. The V and J genes are TRBV15 and TRBJ2-3; no firm D call. Per germline, CDR1 LNHNV and CDR2 YYDKDF (reference sequence). There are 14 residues in the CDR3. V was cut by 0 bases and J by 1 base, with 5 bases left in between.